What follows describes a single T cell receptor beta chain. The antigen is not known. There are 13 residues in the CDR3. V was clipped by 4 bases and J by 9 bases; unmatched bases: 6. Germline V gene lookup returns CDR1 DFQATT and CDR2 SNEGSKA (reference sequence). Next came a second PCR, run for about 6 to 12 cycles, which used a sample-barcoded 5' primer along with a J-beta primer mix. One entry per CDR3 protein results from TCRdb running MiXCR on the 5' RACE reads. The sample yields 650,000 to 1,000,000 distinct CDR3 sequences, about 37% seen once. This sample stems from a study of blood T cells in healthy people across ages. Regarding the study as a whole: Naive T cell percentage strongly correlated with TCR beta diversity. Per-million-T-cell TCR beta diversity fell roughly linearly with age.

The chain employs TRBV20-1 and TRBJ2-1, with 10 bases aligning to TRBD2. The source material was blood. The TCR originated in a man between 18 and 29 years old in good health. The CDR3 sequence is CSATGLAGAEQFF. The CDR3 DNA reads TGCAGTGCTACAGGGCTAGCGGGAGCTGAGCAGTTCTTC.